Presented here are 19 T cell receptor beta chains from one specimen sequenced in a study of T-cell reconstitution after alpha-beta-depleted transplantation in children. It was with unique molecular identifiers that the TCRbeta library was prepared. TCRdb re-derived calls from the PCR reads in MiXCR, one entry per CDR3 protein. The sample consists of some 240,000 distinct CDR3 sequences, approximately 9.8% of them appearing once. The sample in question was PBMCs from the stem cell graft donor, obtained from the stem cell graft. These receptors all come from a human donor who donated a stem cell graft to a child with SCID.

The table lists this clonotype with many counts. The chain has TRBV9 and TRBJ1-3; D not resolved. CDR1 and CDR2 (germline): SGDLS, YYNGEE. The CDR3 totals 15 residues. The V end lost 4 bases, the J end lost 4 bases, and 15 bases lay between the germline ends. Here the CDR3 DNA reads TGTGCCAGCAGCTCTCGGACCGTCCCAGGAAACACCATATATTTT. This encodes CASSSRTVPGNTIYF.

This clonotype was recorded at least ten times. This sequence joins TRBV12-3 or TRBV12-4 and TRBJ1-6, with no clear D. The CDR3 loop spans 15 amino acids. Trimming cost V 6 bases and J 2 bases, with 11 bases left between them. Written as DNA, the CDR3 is TGTGCCAGCAGCCGTCCCGTGGCCTATAATTCACCCCTCCACTTT. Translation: CASSRPVAYNSPLHF.

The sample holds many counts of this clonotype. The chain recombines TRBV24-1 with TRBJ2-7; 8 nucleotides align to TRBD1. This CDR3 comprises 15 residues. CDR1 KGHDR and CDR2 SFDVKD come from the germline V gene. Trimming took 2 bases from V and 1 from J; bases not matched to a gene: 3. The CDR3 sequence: CATSDSRDRSYEQYF. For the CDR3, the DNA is TGTGCCACCAGTGATTCCCGGGACAGGTCCTACGAGCAGTACTTC.

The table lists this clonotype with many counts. The CDR3, as DNA: TGTGCCAGCAGCTTAGGTTCGTTCGGTCCGGACACTGAAGCTTTCTTT. Translation gives CASSLGSFGPDTEAFF. The rearrangement joins TRBV7-9 to TRBJ1-1; D ambiguous. V was shortened by 1 base and J by 3 bases, with 15 bases between the two germline ends. Germline-derived CDR1 and CDR2 are SEHNR and FQNEAQ (reference sequence). The CDR3 is 16 amino acids.

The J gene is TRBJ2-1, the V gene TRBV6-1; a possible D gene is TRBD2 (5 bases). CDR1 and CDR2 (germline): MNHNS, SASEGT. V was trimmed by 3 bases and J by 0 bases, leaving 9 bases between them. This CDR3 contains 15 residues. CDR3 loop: CASSEGGLSYNEQFF. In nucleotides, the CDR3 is TGTGCCAGCAGTGAGGGCGGACTCTCCTACAATGAGCAGTTCTTC.

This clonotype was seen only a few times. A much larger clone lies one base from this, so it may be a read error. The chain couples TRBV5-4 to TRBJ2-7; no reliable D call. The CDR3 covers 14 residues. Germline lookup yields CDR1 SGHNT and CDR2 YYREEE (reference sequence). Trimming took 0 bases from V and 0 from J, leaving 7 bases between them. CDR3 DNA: TGTGCCAGCAGCTTGGGGCTCCTCTCCTACGAGCAGTACTTC. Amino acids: CASSLGLLSYEQYF.

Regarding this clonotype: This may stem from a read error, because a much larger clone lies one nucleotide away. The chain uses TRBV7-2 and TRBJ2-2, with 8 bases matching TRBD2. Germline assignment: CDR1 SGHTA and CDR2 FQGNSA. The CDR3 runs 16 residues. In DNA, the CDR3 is TGTGCCAGCAGCTTAGATCGGGGGGGAGACACCTGGGAGCTGTTTTTT. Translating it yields CASSLDRGGDTWELFF.

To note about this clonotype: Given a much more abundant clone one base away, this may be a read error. CDR3 region: CASGPGQTGELFF. The DNA of the CDR3 is TGTGCCAGCGGCCCGGGACAAACCGGGGAGCTGTTTTTT. The chain joins TRBV7-3 to TRBJ2-2, with D possibly TRBD1 on 6 matching bases. CDR1 SGHTA and CDR2 FQGTGA come from the germline V gene. CDR3 size: 13 residues. V was trimmed by 8 bases and J by 5 bases, leaving 12 bases between them.

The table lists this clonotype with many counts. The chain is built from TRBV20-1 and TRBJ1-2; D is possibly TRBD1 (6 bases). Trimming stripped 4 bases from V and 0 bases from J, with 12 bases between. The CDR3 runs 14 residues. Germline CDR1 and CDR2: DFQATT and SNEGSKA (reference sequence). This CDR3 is CSATTGNSNYGYTF. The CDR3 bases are TGCAGTGCTACTACAGGGAACTCTAACTATGGCTACACCTTC.

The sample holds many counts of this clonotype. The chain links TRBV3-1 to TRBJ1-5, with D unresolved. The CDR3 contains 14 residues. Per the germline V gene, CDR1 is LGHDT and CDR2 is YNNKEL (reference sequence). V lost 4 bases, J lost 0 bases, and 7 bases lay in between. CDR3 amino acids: CASSPQSSNQPQHF. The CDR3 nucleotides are TGTGCCAGCAGCCCTCAGTCTAGCAATCAGCCCCAGCATTTT.

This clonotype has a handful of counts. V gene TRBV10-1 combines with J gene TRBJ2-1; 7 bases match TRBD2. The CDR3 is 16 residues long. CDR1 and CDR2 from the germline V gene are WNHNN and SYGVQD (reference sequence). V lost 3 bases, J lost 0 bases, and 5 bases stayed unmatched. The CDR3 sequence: CASSEGASGSYNEQFF. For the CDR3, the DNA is TGCGCCAGCAGTGAAGGGGCTAGCGGCTCCTACAATGAGCAGTTCTTC.

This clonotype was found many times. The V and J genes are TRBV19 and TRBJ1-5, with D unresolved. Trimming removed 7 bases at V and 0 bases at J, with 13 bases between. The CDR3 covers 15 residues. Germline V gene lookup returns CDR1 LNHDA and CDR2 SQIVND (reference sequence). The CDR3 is CASKGGGNSNQPQHF. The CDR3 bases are TGTGCCAGTAAGGGCGGTGGGAATAGCAATCAGCCCCAGCATTTT.

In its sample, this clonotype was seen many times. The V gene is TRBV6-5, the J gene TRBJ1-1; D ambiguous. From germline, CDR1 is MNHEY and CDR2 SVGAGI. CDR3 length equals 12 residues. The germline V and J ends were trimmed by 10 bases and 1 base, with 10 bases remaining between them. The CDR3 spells CATRTGNTEAFF. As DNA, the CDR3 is TGTGCCACCCGGACGGGGAACACTGAAGCTTTCTTT.

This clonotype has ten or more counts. CDR3 sequence (DNA): TGCAGTGCTAGTAGCTTGGGTGGGCGTCTTATAAACAATCAGCCCCAGCATTTT. Amino acids: CSASSLGGRLINNQPQHF. The chain has TRBV20-1 and TRBJ1-5; the D is unclear. The CDR3 contains 18 residues. Per germline, CDR1 DFQATT and CDR2 SNEGSKA (reference sequence). Trimming left V 3 bases short and J 3 bases short, with 24 bases between.

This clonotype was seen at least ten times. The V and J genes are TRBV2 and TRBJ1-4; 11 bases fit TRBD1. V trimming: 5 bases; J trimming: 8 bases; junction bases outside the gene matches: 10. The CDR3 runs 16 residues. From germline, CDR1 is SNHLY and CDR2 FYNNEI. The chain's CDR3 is CASSPGQGAPVEKLFF. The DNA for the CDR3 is TGTGCCAGCAGTCCTGGACAGGGGGCCCCAGTCGAAAAACTGTTTTTT.

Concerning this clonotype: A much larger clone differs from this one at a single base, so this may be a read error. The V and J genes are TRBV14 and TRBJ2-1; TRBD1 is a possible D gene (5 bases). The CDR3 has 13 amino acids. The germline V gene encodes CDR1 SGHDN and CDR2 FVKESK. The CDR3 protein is CASSLTRREEQSF. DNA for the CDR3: TGTGCCAGCAGCCTAACCCGCAGGGAAGAGCAGTCCTTC.

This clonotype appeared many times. The CDR3 DNA is TGTGCCAGCAGTACCACAGGGGGTAACGGCAATCAGCCCCAGCATTTT. As protein: CASSTTGGNGNQPQHF. V is TRBV12-3 or TRBV12-4 and J is TRBJ1-5; TRBD1 agrees at 8 bases. Losses at the gene ends were 5 bases for V and 2 bases for J; bases not matched to a gene: 8. The CDR3 is made up of 16 amino acids.

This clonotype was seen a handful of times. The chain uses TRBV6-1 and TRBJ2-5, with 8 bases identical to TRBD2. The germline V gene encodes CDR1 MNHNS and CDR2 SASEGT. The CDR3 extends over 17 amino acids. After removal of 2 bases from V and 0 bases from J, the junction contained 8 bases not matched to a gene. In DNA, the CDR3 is TGTGCCAGCAGTGAACTAGGGCGGGGGGCCTACCAAGAGACCCAGTACTTC. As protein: CASSELGRGAYQETQYF.

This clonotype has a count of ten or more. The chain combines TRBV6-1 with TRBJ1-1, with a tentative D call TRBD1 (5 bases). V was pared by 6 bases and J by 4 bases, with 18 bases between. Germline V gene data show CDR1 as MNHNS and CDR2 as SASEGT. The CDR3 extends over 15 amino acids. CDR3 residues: CASRRQSLGSTEAFF. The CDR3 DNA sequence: TGTGCCAGCAGAAGACAGTCACTAGGGAGCACTGAAGCTTTCTTT.